This is a list of T cell receptor beta chains from one sample in a study of regulatory T cells in long-lasting Graves disease. TCRdb ran MiXCR on the multiplex PCR reads and lists one entry per CDR3 protein. This sample yields around 500,000 distinct CDR3 sequences, of which approximately 12% are seen a single time; around 10% belongs to the top ten. In addition, the sample was reused for a study of T cells in Graves' hyperthyroidism and ophthalmopathy.

This specimen was peripheral blood mononuclear cells (PBMCs), taken at new diagnosis, from a patient treated with antithyroid drugs. All receptors derive from a woman under 40 with Graves disease. The CDR3 runs from the conserved cysteine through the conserved F or W. A D gene is named only where the DNA matches it firmly. Not all rows give a size; the values are once, few, many and, for expanded clones, a class.

v_gene: TRBV12-3/TRBV12-4; j_gene: TRBJ1-5; abundance: many; d_gene: TRBD1; CDR3nt: TGTGCCAGCAGGGGACAGGGGATAAGCAATCAGCCCCAGCATTTT; CDR3aa: CASRGQGISNQPQHF
v_gene: TRBV6-1; j_gene: TRBJ2-1; abundance: few; d_gene: .; CDR3nt: TGTGCCAGCAGTCGATCGGGGAGCTCCTACAGTGAGCAGTTCTTC; CDR3aa: CASSRSGSSYSEQFF
v_gene: TRBV20-1; j_gene: TRBJ2-3; abundance: many; d_gene: .; CDR3nt: TGCAGTGCTGGTGTCTCTAGCGCGGTCACAGATACGCAGTATTTT; CDR3aa: CSAGVSSAVTDTQYF
v_gene: TRBV13; j_gene: TRBJ2-7; abundance: many; d_gene: TRBD1; CDR3nt: TGTGCCAGCAGCCTCAGGGGGAAACTATGGGAGCAGTACTTC; CDR3aa: CASSLRGKLWEQYF
v_gene: TRBV4-2; j_gene: TRBJ2-1; abundance: many; d_gene: .; CDR3nt: TGTGCCAGCAGCCCTCAACGCAGGGGTGAGCAGTTCTTC; CDR3aa: CASSPQRRGEQFF
v_gene: TRBV25-1; j_gene: TRBJ2-2; abundance: few; d_gene: .; CDR3nt: TGTGCCACTCAAGACACCCCGGGCGGGGAGCTGTTTTTT; CDR3aa: CATQDTPGGELFF
v_gene: TRBV4-3; j_gene: TRBJ2-1; abundance: few; d_gene: TRBD2; CDR3nt: TGCGCCAGCAGCTTCGGGACTAGCCAAAACAATGAGCAGTTCTTC; CDR3aa: CASSFGTSQNNEQFF
v_gene: TRBV24-1; j_gene: TRBJ2-1; abundance: few; d_gene: .; CDR3nt: TGTGCCACCATCGCGGGTGCGGACGAGGACTCCTACAATGAGCAGTTCTTC; CDR3aa: CATIAGADEDSYNEQFF
v_gene: TRBV29-1; j_gene: TRBJ2-1; abundance: .; d_gene: .; CDR3nt: TGCAGCGTTGAGCGGGTTAGCTCCTACAATGAGCAGTTCTTC; CDR3aa: CSVERVSSYNEQFF
v_gene: TRBV6-1; j_gene: TRBJ2-7; abundance: .; d_gene: .; CDR3nt: TGTGCCAGCGGTAGGACCGAGCAGTACTTC; CDR3aa: CASGRTEQYF
v_gene: TRBV2; j_gene: TRBJ1-6; abundance: many; d_gene: TRBD1; CDR3nt: TGTGCCAGCAGCAACAGGGGGTCTAATTCACCCCTCCACTTT; CDR3aa: CASSNRGSNSPLHF
v_gene: TRBV18; j_gene: TRBJ2-5; abundance: many; d_gene: TRBD2; CDR3nt: TGTGCCAGCTCACCAGCCGGCGGGAGTGTAGAGACCCAGTACTTC; CDR3aa: CASSPAGGSVETQYF
v_gene: TRBV4-1; j_gene: TRBJ1-1; abundance: .; d_gene: .; CDR3nt: TGCGCCACCTTCGGGAGGGGGAAGGGAGCTCAGAACACTGAAGCTTTCTTT; CDR3aa: CATFGRGKGAQNTEAFF
v_gene: TRBV7-9; j_gene: TRBJ2-1; abundance: many; d_gene: .; CDR3nt: TGTGCCAGCAGCTCCGTCAATTGGGAGCAGTTCTTC; CDR3aa: CASSSVNWEQFF
v_gene: TRBV9; j_gene: TRBJ2-1; abundance: few; d_gene: TRBD2; CDR3nt: TGTGCCAGCAGCCCGTTGACTAGCGGGAGAGGATCTGGTAATGAGCAGTTCTTC; CDR3aa: CASSPLTSGRGSGNEQFF
v_gene: TRBV24-1; j_gene: TRBJ1-1; abundance: many; d_gene: .; CDR3nt: TGTGCCACCAGTGATTTGCCCCGAGCAGAGAACACTGAAGCTTTCTTT; CDR3aa: CATSDLPRAENTEAFF
v_gene: TRBV30; j_gene: TRBJ2-2; abundance: few; d_gene: .; CDR3nt: TGTGCCTGGAACAATTTAGGGCACAACACCGGGGAGCTGTTTTTT; CDR3aa: CAWNNLGHNTGELFF
v_gene: TRBV20-1; j_gene: TRBJ1-1; abundance: many; d_gene: .; CDR3nt: TGCAGTGCTAAAGCTAACCGGGGGGGTATAACTGAAGCTTTCTTT; CDR3aa: CSAKANRGGITEAFF
v_gene: TRBV27; j_gene: TRBJ2-2; abundance: many; d_gene: .; CDR3nt: TGTGCCAGCAGTCCCGGGACCGACAACACCGGGGAGCTGTTTTTT; CDR3aa: CASSPGTDNTGELFF
v_gene: TRBV18; j_gene: TRBJ2-7; abundance: .; d_gene: TRBD1; CDR3nt: TGTGCCAGCTCTTCAGGGACAGAAACTATGTACGAGCAGTACTTC; CDR3aa: CASSSGTETMYEQYF
v_gene: TRBV27; j_gene: TRBJ1-5; abundance: .; d_gene: .; CDR3nt: TGTGCCAGCAGTCACAGACCCCCGGGCACTCAGCCCCAGCATTTT; CDR3aa: CASSHRPPGTQPQHF
v_gene: TRBV5-1; j_gene: TRBJ1-2; abundance: .; d_gene: TRBD1; CDR3nt: TGCGCCAGCAGCGCTGCGACAGGGCAATATGGCTACACCTTC; CDR3aa: CASSAATGQYGYTF
v_gene: TRBV11-2; j_gene: TRBJ2-7; abundance: many; d_gene: .; CDR3nt: TGTGCCAGCAGCTTAAGTCCCTACGAGCAGTACTTC; CDR3aa: CASSLSPYEQYF
v_gene: TRBV6-5; j_gene: TRBJ2-3; abundance: .; d_gene: TRBD2; CDR3nt: TGTGCCAGCAGTTACTCCCTAGCGGGAGCGGGAGATACGCAGTATTTT; CDR3aa: CASSYSLAGAGDTQYF
v_gene: TRBV28; j_gene: TRBJ2-1; abundance: many; d_gene: .; CDR3nt: TGTGCCAGCAGTTTTAGCGGAATCTACAATGAGCAGTTCTTC; CDR3aa: CASSFSGIYNEQFF
v_gene: TRBV6-2/TRBV6-3; j_gene: TRBJ2-7; abundance: .; d_gene: TRBD1; CDR3nt: TGTGCCAGCACAAGACAGGGGATCTACGAGCAGTACTTC; CDR3aa: CASTRQGIYEQYF
v_gene: TRBV28; j_gene: TRBJ2-1; abundance: few; d_gene: .; CDR3nt: TGTGCCAGCAGTCACCATACAAGCTGGTTCTTC; CDR3aa: CASSHHTSWFF
v_gene: TRBV28; j_gene: TRBJ2-7; abundance: once; d_gene: .; CDR3nt: TGTGCCAGCAGTCTAACGGGACTGGCCTCCTACGAGCAGTACTTC; CDR3aa: CASSLTGLASYEQYF
v_gene: TRBV7-9; j_gene: TRBJ1-2; abundance: many; d_gene: .; CDR3nt: TGTGCCAGCAGCTTATGGGGCAGGGAGAACTATGGCTACACCTTC; CDR3aa: CASSLWGRENYGYTF
v_gene: TRBV5-4; j_gene: TRBJ2-2; abundance: .; d_gene: TRBD1; CDR3nt: TGTGCCAGCAGCCGGGGAACAGGGGGCCCAACCGGGGAGCTGTTTTTT; CDR3aa: CASSRGTGGPTGELFF
v_gene: TRBV28; j_gene: TRBJ1-5; abundance: few; d_gene: .; CDR3nt: TGTGCCAGCAGTTCGGGAGGGGCGCAGCCCCAGCATTTT; CDR3aa: CASSSGGAQPQHF
v_gene: TRBV3-2; j_gene: TRBJ2-3; abundance: many; d_gene: .; CDR3nt: TGTGCCAGCAGCCAAAACTGGGACAGGAGCACAGATACGCAGTATTTT; CDR3aa: CASSQNWDRSTDTQYF
v_gene: TRBV3-1; j_gene: TRBJ2-6; abundance: .; d_gene: .; CDR3nt: TGTGCCAGCAGCCCCCGACAGGCAACCTCTGGGGCCAACGTCCTGACTTTC; CDR3aa: CASSPRQATSGANVLTF
v_gene: TRBV4-1; j_gene: TRBJ2-1; abundance: many; d_gene: TRBD2; CDR3nt: TGCGCCAGCAGCCAACTAACTAGCGGGAGCGCCTACAATGAGCAGTTCTTC; CDR3aa: CASSQLTSGSAYNEQFF
v_gene: TRBV5-1; j_gene: TRBJ2-1; abundance: few; d_gene: .; CDR3nt: TGCGCCAGCAGCTTGGTGCTAGTCGGGGGTGAGCAGTTCTTC; CDR3aa: CASSLVLVGGEQFF
v_gene: TRBV12-3/TRBV12-4; j_gene: TRBJ2-1; abundance: many; d_gene: .; CDR3nt: TGTGCCAGCATTAAAATAGGGACAAACAATGAGCAGTTCTTC; CDR3aa: CASIKIGTNNEQFF
v_gene: TRBV6-1; j_gene: TRBJ1-2; abundance: many; d_gene: .; CDR3nt: TGTGCCAGCAGTGATGCCCTTACAGGGCTGTTTGTAGACTACACCTTC; CDR3aa: CASSDALTGLFVDYTF
v_gene: TRBV6-2/TRBV6-3; j_gene: TRBJ2-7; abundance: many; d_gene: TRBD2; CDR3nt: TGTGCCAGCAGTCACCCTCGACTAGCGGAACCCTACGAGCAGTACTTC; CDR3aa: CASSHPRLAEPYEQYF
v_gene: TRBV7-9; j_gene: TRBJ1-1; abundance: many; d_gene: .; CDR3nt: TGTGCCAGCGAGGGAGGGAACACTGAAGCTTTCTTT; CDR3aa: CASEGGNTEAFF
v_gene: TRBV7-8; j_gene: TRBJ1-5; abundance: many; d_gene: TRBD1; CDR3nt: TGTGCCAGCAGCCCGACAGGGGTTGAACAGCCCCAGCATTTT; CDR3aa: CASSPTGVEQPQHF
v_gene: TRBV27; j_gene: TRBJ1-1; abundance: few; d_gene: .; CDR3nt: TGTGCCAGCAGCCGATCCCAAGTAGGGGGGAGGGCTGAAGCTTTCTTT; CDR3aa: CASSRSQVGGRAEAFF
v_gene: TRBV10-2; j_gene: TRBJ2-5; abundance: many; d_gene: .; CDR3nt: TGCGCCAGCAGCGAGGGCCAGCCGGAGACCCAGTACTTC; CDR3aa: CASSEGQPETQYF
v_gene: TRBV30; j_gene: TRBJ2-7; abundance: few; d_gene: .; CDR3nt: TGTGCCTGGAGTAAGAGGGCTGGCTACGAGCAGTACTTC; CDR3aa: CAWSKRAGYEQYF
v_gene: TRBV7-2; j_gene: TRBJ1-4; abundance: many; d_gene: .; CDR3nt: TGTGCCAGCAGCCTACCGGGGCAGGGGTATGAAAAACTGTTTTTT; CDR3aa: CASSLPGQGYEKLFF
v_gene: TRBV7-2; j_gene: TRBJ2-3; abundance: many; d_gene: .; CDR3nt: TGTGCCAGCAGCTTACAACTAGCCCAAGTTGGTACGCAGTATTTT; CDR3aa: CASSLQLAQVGTQYF
v_gene: TRBV5-1; j_gene: TRBJ2-7; abundance: many; d_gene: .; CDR3nt: TGCGCCAGCAGCTTGGAGGTGGTGGGACGTGAGCAGTACTTC; CDR3aa: CASSLEVVGREQYF
v_gene: TRBV18; j_gene: TRBJ2-5; abundance: many; d_gene: .; CDR3nt: TGTGCCAGCTCACCGAAAACAGGGTCTCGGACCCAGTACTTC; CDR3aa: CASSPKTGSRTQYF
v_gene: TRBV30; j_gene: TRBJ2-7; abundance: many; d_gene: TRBD1; CDR3nt: TGTGCCTGGACCGGGACAGGGGGGCCCTACGAGCAGTACTTC; CDR3aa: CAWTGTGGPYEQYF
v_gene: TRBV11-3; j_gene: TRBJ2-1; abundance: few; d_gene: .; CDR3nt: TGTGCCAGCAGCTTAACACTCCCTATACGGGACTCGGACTACAATGAGCAGTTCTTC; CDR3aa: CASSLTLPIRDSDYNEQFF
v_gene: TRBV12-5; j_gene: TRBJ2-5; abundance: .; d_gene: .; CDR3nt: TGTGCTAGTGGTTTGGGTACTGAGACCCAGTACTTC; CDR3aa: CASGLGTETQYF
v_gene: TRBV5-1; j_gene: TRBJ1-2; abundance: many; d_gene: .; CDR3nt: TGCGCCAGCAGAACAGAAATCGGTGGCTACACCTTC; CDR3aa: CASRTEIGGYTF
v_gene: TRBV27; j_gene: TRBJ1-1; abundance: many; d_gene: .; CDR3nt: TGTGCCAGCAGGCTCTTCAGGGCTCTGAACACTGAAGCTTTCTTT; CDR3aa: CASRLFRALNTEAFF
v_gene: TRBV7-9; j_gene: TRBJ2-1; abundance: .; d_gene: TRBD2; CDR3nt: TGTGCCAGCAGGTTAGGGACTAGCGGGACGAATGAGCAGTTCTTC; CDR3aa: CASRLGTSGTNEQFF
v_gene: TRBV9; j_gene: TRBJ1-3; abundance: .; d_gene: TRBD1; CDR3nt: TGTGCCAACAGCGTTGGGACAGGGGTGGCAAACACCATATATTTT; CDR3aa: CANSVGTGVANTIYF
v_gene: TRBV10-3; j_gene: TRBJ1-1; abundance: many; d_gene: .; CDR3nt: TGTGCCATCAGTGAGTCGAGCAGGCTAAACACTGAAGCTTTCTTT; CDR3aa: CAISESSRLNTEAFF